These 27 T cell receptor beta chains were sequenced from one sample in a study of Graves' ophthalmopathy and Graves' hyperthyroidism. RNA transcripts yielded amplified TCR beta CDR3 regions. RT-PCR with HTBI primers came first, then second-round multiplex PCR. Each CDR3 protein is one row after TCRdb ran MiXCR on the multiplex PCR reads. The sample holds hundreds of thousands of distinct CDR3 sequences, about 47% seen once. The source material was peripheral blood. These receptors were taken from an adult man with Graves' ophthalmopathy.

Turning to this clonotype: Germline is not matched at one junction end, which may reflect a read error. The V call is TRBV24-1, the J call TRBJ1-1, with 7 bases fitting TRBD1. The CDR3 has 13 residues. Germline lookup yields CDR1 KGHDR and CDR2 SFDVKD. The CDR3 DNA reads as TGTGCCACCAGTGATGCCCCGGGACAGACGCAGTACTTT. Encoded protein: CATSDAPGQTQYF.

V is TRBV9 and J is TRBJ1-1; maybe TRBD1 (5 bases). Germline V CDR1 and CDR2: SGDLS, YYNGEE. This CDR3 contains 15 residues. Trimming stripped 0 bases from V and 0 bases from J, with 9 bases between. The CDR3 region is CASSVGGEMNTEAFF. CDR3 DNA sequence: TGTGCCAGCAGCGTAGGGGGGGAGATGAACACTGAAGCTTTCTTT.

Written as DNA, the CDR3 is TGTGCCAGCAGCTTTCGGGGCGAAGCTTTCTTT. It encodes CASSFRGEAFF. The chain employs TRBV7-2 and TRBJ1-1; possibly TRBD1 for D (5 bases). The V end lost 3 bases, the J end lost 8 bases, and 7 bases lay between the germline ends. This CDR3 region has 11 residues. CDR1 and CDR2 from the germline V gene are SGHTA and FQGNSA.

A few counts support this clonotype. The chain combines TRBV7-9 with TRBJ1-6; D is perhaps TRBD1 (6 bases). Trimming took 5 bases from V and 7 from J, leaving 15 bases between them. The germline gives CDR1 SEHNR, CDR2 FQNEAQ (reference sequence). The CDR3 contains 15 residues. CDR3 nucleotides: TGTGCCAGCAGCCTACAGGGTGGATGGAATTCACCCCTCCACTTT. Translating it yields CASSLQGGWNSPLHF.

The chain is built from TRBV3-1 and TRBJ1-4, with 8 bases matching TRBD1. The ends lost 6 bases at V and 8 bases at J; junction bases unmatched: 2. CDR1 is LGHDT and CDR2 is YNNKEL in the germline V gene (reference sequence). The CDR3 covers 12 residues. The CDR3, as DNA: TGTGCCAGCAGACAGGGGGTGGAAAAACTGTTTTTT. The encoded protein is CASRQGVEKLFF.

The rearrangement joins TRBV2 to TRBJ1-3; possible D gene TRBD1, 6 bases. Germline V gene data show CDR1 as SNHLY and CDR2 as FYNNEI. The CDR3 is 13 amino acids. V shed 6 bases and J shed 8 bases, with 14 bases lying between them. CDR3: CASRGGAGDTIYF. The CDR3 DNA reads TGTGCCAGCAGGGGGGGAGCAGGGGACACCATATATTTT.

V is TRBV6-5 and J is TRBJ1-2; 9 nucleotides match TRBD1. Germline V CDR1 and CDR2: MNHEY, SVGAGI. V dropped 2 bases and J dropped 7; count of bases not matched to a gene: 8. This CDR3 spans 15 amino acids. CDR3 region: CASSYGTGRVGGYTF. In DNA, the CDR3 is TGTGCCAGCAGTTACGGGACAGGGCGAGTAGGTGGCTACACCTTC.

On this clonotype: One junction end does not reproduce the germline sequence, and a read error may be involved. The rearrangement uses TRBV24-1 and TRBJ1-1, with D possibly being TRBD1 (5 bases). The CDR3 spans 14 residues. Per the germline V gene, CDR1 is KGHDR and CDR2 is SFDVKD. The CDR3 here is CATSGLATLRGAFF. The DNA of the CDR3 is TGTGCCACCAGTGGTTTGGCGACCCTCCGGGGGGCTTTCTTT.

This clonotype has only a few counts. The chain carries TRBV2 and TRBJ1-5; perhaps TRBD1 as D (5 bases). Per germline, CDR1 SNHLY and CDR2 FYNNEI. The CDR3 is 14 amino acids. The V end was cut by 7 bases, the J end by 1 base, with 11 bases between. CDR3: CASTRQLSNQPQHF. DNA of the CDR3: TGTGCCAGCACAAGACAGTTAAGCAATCAGCCCCAGCATTTT.

The chain carries TRBV7-9 and TRBJ1-3; D is unclear. Germline V gene lookup returns CDR1 SEHNR and CDR2 FQNEAQ (reference sequence). This CDR3 contains 14 residues. V lost 5 bases, J lost 2 bases, and 10 bases lay in between. CDR3 nucleotide sequence: TGTGCCAGCAGCCGGGGAAACGCTGGAAACACCATATATTTT. Amino acid sequence: CASSRGNAGNTIYF. The variable domain in full, with the rest retrieved from reference TRBV7-9 and TRBJ1-3, is DTGVSQNPRHKITKRGQNVTFRCDPISEHNRLYWYRQTLGQGPEFLTYFQNEAQLEKSRLLSDRFSAERPKGSFSTLEIQRTEQGDSAMYLCASSRGNAGNTIYFGEGSWLTVV.

This chain uses TRBV12-3 or TRBV12-4 with TRBJ2-7; 9 bases are a match to TRBD2. The CDR3 contains 17 residues. Germline trimming cut 5 bases from V and 7 bases from J; bases unmatched to any gene: 18. The CDR3 reads CASSEGGSLAGPGEQYF. The DNA for the CDR3 is TGTGCCAGCAGTGAGGGGGGGAGTCTAGCGGGGCCGGGGGAGCAGTACTTC.

For this clonotype: One junction end does not reproduce the germline sequence, and a read error may be involved. In DNA, the CDR3 is TGTGCCACCAGCAGTTTCGCCGTAAACACTGGAGCTTTCTTT. Residues: CATSSFAVNTGAFF. The chain links TRBV15 to TRBJ1-1; D is ambiguous. Germline loops: CDR1 LNHNV, CDR2 YYDKDF (reference sequence). This CDR3 region has 14 residues. Looking up the rest from reference TRBV15 and TRBJ1-1 gives the full variable domain: DAMVIQNPRYQVTQFGKPVTLSCSQTLNHNVMYWYQQKSSQAPKLLFHYYDKDFNNEADTPDNFQSRRPNTSFCFLDIRSPGLGDTAMYLCATSSFAVNTGAFFGQGTRLTVV.

The chain couples TRBV10-2 to TRBJ2-1; TRBD1 is a possible D gene (6 bases). This CDR3 is 14 amino acids long. CDR1 and CDR2 from the germline V gene are WSHSY and SAAADI. V lost 6 bases, J lost 8 bases, and 17 bases lay in between. This CDR3 is CASRRGWGNDEQFF. The DNA for the CDR3 is TGCGCCAGCAGGAGGGGGTGGGGGAACGATGAGCAGTTCTTC.

The chain links TRBV11-1 to TRBJ2-5, with a possible D match to TRBD2 (5 bases). There are 16 residues in the CDR3. V dropped 4 bases and J dropped 5 bases, with 20 bases sitting between them. Germline V gives CDR1 SGHAT, CDR2 FQDESV (reference sequence). CDR3 residues: CASSYTPVLGDETQYF. As DNA, the CDR3 is TGTGCCAGCAGCTATACTCCAGTGTTGGGAGACGAGACCCAGTACTTC.

This clonotype was observed a handful of times. The chain employs TRBV20-1 and TRBJ2-7, with D maybe TRBD1 (6 bases). Trimming left V 6 bases short and J 3 bases short, with 9 bases between. The CDR3 contains 11 residues. CDR1 is DFQATT, CDR2 SNEGSKA, per germline (reference sequence). Written as DNA, the CDR3 is TGCAGTGCCGGGACAATCTACGAGCAGTACTTC. Translated, it gives CSAGTIYEQYF.

This clonotype was observed a few times. The V and J genes are TRBV2 and TRBJ1-4; 7 bases agree with TRBD1. This CDR3 is built from 14 residues. V gave up 6 bases and J gave up 4 bases; unmatched junction bases: 5. CDR1 and CDR2 (germline): SNHLY, FYNNEI. CDR3 sequence reads: CASRNRGGNEKLFF. CDR3 DNA: TGTGCCAGCAGGAACAGGGGAGGTAATGAAAAACTGTTTTTT.

The chain couples TRBV6-1 to TRBJ2-5; 8 bases map to TRBD2. Germline-derived CDR1 and CDR2 are MNHNS and SASEGT. The CDR3 contains 12 residues. J gave up 4 bases and V 10 bases, and 5 bases lay outside the gene matches. The CDR3 protein is CATGGGTETQYF. As DNA, the CDR3 is TGTGCCACCGGGGGGGGCACAGAGACCCAGTACTTC.

Concerning this clonotype itself: At one end, the junction sequence differs from germline, possibly due to a read error. This rearrangement joins TRBV5-1 to TRBJ2-2; 10 nucleotides align to TRBD1. The CDR3 totals 16 residues. CDR1 SGHRS and CDR2 YFSETQ come from the germline V gene. This CDR3 is CASSSRQGALTGELFF. The CDR3 nucleotides read TGTGCCAGCAGCTCCAGACAGGGGGCGCTTACCGGGGAGCTGTTTTTT.

The chain couples TRBV29-1 to TRBJ2-7; D not certain. Trimming took off 2 bases at V and 5 bases at J, with 13 bases between the two ends. Germline V lookup: CDR1 SQVTM, CDR2 ANQGSEA. The CDR3 contains 13 residues. The CDR3, as DNA: TGCAGCGTTGAACGTAGGGCCGGTAACGAGCAGTACTTC. Translating it yields CSVERRAGNEQYF.

This clonotype was detected only once. This rearrangement joins TRBV13 to TRBJ2-5; TRBD1 agrees at 7 bases. J was trimmed by 4 bases and V by 0 bases; bases with no gene match: 5. The germline V gene has CDR1 PRHDT and CDR2 FYEKMQ (reference sequence). This CDR3 region has 15 residues. CDR3 coding DNA: TGTGCCAGCAGCTTAGGACAGGGGTTTCCAGAGACCCAGTACTTC. Translated, it gives CASSLGQGFPETQYF.

The J gene is TRBJ2-5, the V gene TRBV7-6; D may be TRBD2 (6 bases). CDR3 length equals 16 residues. Germline CDR1 reads SGHVS; CDR2 reads FNYEAQ. Trimming left V 5 bases short and J 0 bases short, with 16 bases between. CDR3: CASSHVVAAYQETQYF. The CDR3 DNA follows: TGTGCCAGCAGCCACGTGGTAGCGGCATACCAAGAGACCCAGTACTTC.

The sample holds many counts of this clonotype. This chain joins TRBV29-1 and TRBJ1-1, with D perhaps TRBD1 (5 bases). The CDR3 totals 13 residues. V was pared by 6 bases and J by 1 base, with 12 bases between. Germline V CDR1 and CDR2: SQVTM, ANQGSEA. CDR3 amino acids: CSVSVRANTEAFF. The CDR3 DNA reads as TGCAGCGTCTCCGTCAGGGCGAACACTGAAGCTTTCTTT.

The table lists this clonotype with many counts. This chain links TRBV7-8 with TRBJ1-1; D possibly corresponds to TRBD1 (6 bases). The CDR3 is 14 residues long. Trimming stripped 5 bases from V and 4 bases from J, with 14 bases between. The V gene's germline CDR1 is SGHVS and CDR2 FQNEAQ. CDR3 DNA sequence: TGTGCCAGCAGCCGGGACACCCAGGGCACTGAAGCTTTCTTT. This translates into CASSRDTQGTEAFF.

This clonotype was seen a single time. V usage is TRBV20-1 and J usage is TRBJ2-7; TRBD2 agrees at 7 bases. The CDR3 runs 15 residues. Germline CDR1 reads DFQATT; CDR2 reads SNEGSKA (reference sequence). The J segment lost 0 bases and the V segment lost 4 bases, leaving 9 bases of the junction unmatched. CDR3 coding DNA: TGCAGTGCTAATTTAGCGGGCGCACGCTCCTACGAGCAGTACTTC. Encoded protein: CSANLAGARSYEQYF.

This clonotype has just a few counts. This chain links TRBV2 with TRBJ1-1; 8 nucleotides align to TRBD1. CDR1 and CDR2 from the germline V gene are SNHLY and FYNNEI. After removal of 7 bases from V and 8 bases from J, the junction contained 9 bases not matched to a gene. The CDR3 is made up of 13 amino acids. CDR3 region: CASISTTGVEAFF. CDR3 DNA: TGTGCCAGCATTTCAACGACAGGGGTGGAAGCTTTCTTT.

This clonotype was counted only a few times. The rearrangement joins TRBV10-3 to TRBJ2-7; 8 nucleotides line up with TRBD2. Germline assignment: CDR1 ENHRY and CDR2 SYGVKD. V was clipped by 9 bases and J by 0 bases; unmatched bases: 4. This CDR3 contains 13 residues. This chain's CDR3 is CAIRREGSYEQYF. DNA for the CDR3: TGTGCCATTCGTCGGGAGGGCTCCTACGAGCAGTACTTC.

With regard to this clonotype: A much larger clone lies one base from this, so it may be a read error. J is TRBJ1-2 and V is TRBV29-1; no reliable D call. The CDR3 consists of 14 residues. Trimming stripped 0 bases from V and 8 bases from J, with 16 bases between. Germline-derived CDR1 and CDR2 are SQVTM and ANQGSEA. The CDR3 sequence is CSVEDAAEGWGYTF. CDR3 in DNA: TGCAGCGTTGAAGATGCGGCAGAGGGCTGGGGCTACACCTTC.